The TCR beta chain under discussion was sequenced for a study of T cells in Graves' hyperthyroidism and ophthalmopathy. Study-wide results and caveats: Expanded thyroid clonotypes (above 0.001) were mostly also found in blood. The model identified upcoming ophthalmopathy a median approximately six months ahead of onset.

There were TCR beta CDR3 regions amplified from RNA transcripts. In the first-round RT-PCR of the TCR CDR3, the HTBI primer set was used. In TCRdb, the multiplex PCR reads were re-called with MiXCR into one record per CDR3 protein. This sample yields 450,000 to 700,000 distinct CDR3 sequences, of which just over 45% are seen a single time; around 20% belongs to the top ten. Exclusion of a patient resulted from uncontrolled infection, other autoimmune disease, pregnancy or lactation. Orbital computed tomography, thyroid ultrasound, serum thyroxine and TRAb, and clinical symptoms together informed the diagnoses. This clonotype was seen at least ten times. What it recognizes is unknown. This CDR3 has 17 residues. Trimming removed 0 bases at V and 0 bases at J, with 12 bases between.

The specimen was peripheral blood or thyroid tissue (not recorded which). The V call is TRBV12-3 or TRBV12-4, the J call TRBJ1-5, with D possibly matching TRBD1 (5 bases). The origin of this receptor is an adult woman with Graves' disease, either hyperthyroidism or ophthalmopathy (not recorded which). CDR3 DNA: TGTGCCAGCAGTTTAGCCCGGACACGTTATAGCAATCAGCCCCAGCATTTT. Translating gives CASSLARTRYSNQPQHF.